A single sample is the source of the 5 T cell receptor beta chains below, sequenced in a study of blood T cell repertoires in COVID-19. Produced via immunoSEQ multiplex PCR; TCRdb's table is partial and in-frame only. The table shows 400,000 to 450,000 clones, with about 90% occurring only once. Specimen: PBMCs or T cells enriched from blood (not recorded which). The receptor source for this set is a man aged 18 to 30 who had recovered from COVID-19.

For this clone: Compared with germline, one end of the junction differs, possibly owing to a read error. J is TRBJ2-1 and V is TRBV30; 10 bases match TRBD1. The length of the CDR3 is 11 residues. Germline-derived CDR1 and CDR2 are GTSNPN and SVGIG (reference sequence). CDR3 nucleotide sequence: TGTGCCTGGAGTCCCTGGACAGGGGGGGTCTTC. Its protein is CAWSPWTGGVF.

The chain recombines TRBV3-1 (or the pseudogene TRBV3-2) with TRBJ1-1, with TRBD1 as a possible D gene (6 bases). The CDR3 has 16 residues. From germline, CDR1 is LGHDT and CDR2 YNNKEL (reference sequence). Trimming removed 2 bases at V and 4 bases at J, with 17 bases between. DNA of the CDR3: TGTGCCAGCAGCCAACCGACGGGGGGCGCGAGCACTGAAGCTTTCTTT. Its protein product is CASSQPTGGASTEAFF.

CDR3 nucleotide sequence: TGTGCCAGCAGTTTTCAACCCGGGACAGGGGACACAGATACGCAGTATTTT. It codes for CASSFQPGTGDTDTQYF. This chain uses TRBV7-6 with TRBJ2-3, with 10 nucleotides matching TRBD1. The CDR3 length is 17 residues. CDR1 is SGHVS, CDR2 FNYEAQ, per germline. V was clipped by 6 bases and J by 2 bases; unmatched bases: 11.

This rearrangement joins TRBV5-5 to TRBJ2-7; the match to TRBD1 covers 10 bases. The CDR3 totals 15 residues. CDR1 and CDR2 (germline): SGHKS, YYEKEE (reference sequence). With V trimmed by 0 bases and J by 2 bases, 2 bases remained unmatched. The CDR3 protein is CASSLAGTGAYEQYF. CDR3 coding DNA: TGTGCCAGCAGCTTGGCCGGGACAGGGGCCTACGAGCAGTACTTC.

This chain joins TRBV11-2 and TRBJ2-7, with TRBD2 matching 10 bases. V lost 5 bases to trimming and J lost 5 bases; unmatched junction nucleotides: 9. CDR3 length: 15 amino acids. Germline values: CDR1 SGHAT, CDR2 FQNNGV. The CDR3 DNA reads as TGTGCCAGCAGCCGGGCCGGGACTAGCGTGGACGAGCAGTACTTC. As protein: CASSRAGTSVDEQYF.